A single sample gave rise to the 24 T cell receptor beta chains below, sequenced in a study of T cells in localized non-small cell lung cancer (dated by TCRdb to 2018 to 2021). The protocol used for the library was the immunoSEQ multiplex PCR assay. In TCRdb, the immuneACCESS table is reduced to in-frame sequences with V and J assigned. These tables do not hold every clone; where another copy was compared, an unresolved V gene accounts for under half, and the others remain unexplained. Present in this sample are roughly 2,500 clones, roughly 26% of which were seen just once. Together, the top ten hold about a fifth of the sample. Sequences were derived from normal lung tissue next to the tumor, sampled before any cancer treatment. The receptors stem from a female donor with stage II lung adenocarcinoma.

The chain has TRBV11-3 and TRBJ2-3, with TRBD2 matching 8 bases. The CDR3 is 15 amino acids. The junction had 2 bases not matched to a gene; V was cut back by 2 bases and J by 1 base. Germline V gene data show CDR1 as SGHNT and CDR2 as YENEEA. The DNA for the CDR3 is TGTGCCAGCAGCTTACTCGGGGGGGGCACAGATACGCAGTATTTT. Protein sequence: CASSLLGGGTDTQYF.

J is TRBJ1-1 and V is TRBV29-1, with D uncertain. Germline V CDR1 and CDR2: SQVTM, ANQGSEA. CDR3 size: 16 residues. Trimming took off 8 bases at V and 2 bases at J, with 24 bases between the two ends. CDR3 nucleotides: TGCAGCTTTTTGTCCCAAACTCTAATGGGAAACACTGAAGCTTTCTTT. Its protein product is CSFLSQTLMGNTEAFF.

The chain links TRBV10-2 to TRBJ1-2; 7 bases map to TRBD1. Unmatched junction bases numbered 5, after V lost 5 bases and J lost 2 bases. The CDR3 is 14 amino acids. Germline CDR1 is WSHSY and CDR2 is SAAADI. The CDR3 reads CASSPGQINYGYTF. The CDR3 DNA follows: TGCGCCAGCAGTCCGGGACAGATAAACTATGGCTACACCTTC.

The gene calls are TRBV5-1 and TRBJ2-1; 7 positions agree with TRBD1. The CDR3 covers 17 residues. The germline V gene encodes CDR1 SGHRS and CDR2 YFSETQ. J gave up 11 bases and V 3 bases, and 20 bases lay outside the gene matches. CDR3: CASSSTGGPGTVGKQFF. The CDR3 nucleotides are TGCGCCAGCAGCTCCACGGGTGGTCCCGGGACAGTCGGTAAGCAGTTCTTC.

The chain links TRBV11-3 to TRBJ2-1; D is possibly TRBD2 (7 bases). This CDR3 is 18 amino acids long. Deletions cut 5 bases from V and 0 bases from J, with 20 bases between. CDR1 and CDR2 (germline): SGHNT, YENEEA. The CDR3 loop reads CASSPRRGGQTSYNEQFF. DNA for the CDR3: TGTGCCAGCAGCCCCCGGAGGGGGGGCCAAACCTCCTACAATGAGCAGTTCTTC.

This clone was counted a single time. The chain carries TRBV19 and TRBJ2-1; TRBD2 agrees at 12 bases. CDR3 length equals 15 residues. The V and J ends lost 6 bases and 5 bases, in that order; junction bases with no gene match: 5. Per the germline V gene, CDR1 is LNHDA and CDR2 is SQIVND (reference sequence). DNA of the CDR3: TGTGCCAGTAGACCGACTAGCGGGGGAAACAATGAGCAGTTCTTC. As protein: CASRPTSGGNNEQFF. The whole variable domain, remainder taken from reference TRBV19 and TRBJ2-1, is DGGITQSPKYLFRKEGQNVTLSCEQNLNHDAMYWYRQDPGQGLRLIYYSQIVNDFQKGDIAEGYSVSREKKESFPLTVTSAQKNPTAFYLCASRPTSGGNNEQFFGPGTRLTVL.

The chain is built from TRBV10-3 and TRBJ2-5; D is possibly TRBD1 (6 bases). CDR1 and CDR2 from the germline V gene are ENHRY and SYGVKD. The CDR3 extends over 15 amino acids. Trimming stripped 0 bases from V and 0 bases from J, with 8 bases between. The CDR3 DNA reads TGTGCCATCAGTGAGTCGGGGGACAACCAAGAGACCCAGTACTTC. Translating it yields CAISESGDNQETQYF.

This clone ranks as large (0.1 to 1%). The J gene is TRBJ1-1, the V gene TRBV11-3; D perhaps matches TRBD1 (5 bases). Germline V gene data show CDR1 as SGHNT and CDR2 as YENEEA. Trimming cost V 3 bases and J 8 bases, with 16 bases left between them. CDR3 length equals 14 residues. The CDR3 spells CASSLVTAPGEAFF. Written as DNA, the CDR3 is TGTGCCAGCAGCTTGGTTACGGCCCCAGGGGAAGCTTTCTTT.

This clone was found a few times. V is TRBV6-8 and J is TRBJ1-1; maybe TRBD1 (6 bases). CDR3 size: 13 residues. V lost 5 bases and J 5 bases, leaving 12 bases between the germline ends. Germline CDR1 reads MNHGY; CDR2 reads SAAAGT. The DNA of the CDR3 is TGTGCCAGCAGTGTTGTCCAGGGGACTGAAGCTTTCTTT. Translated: CASSVVQGTEAFF.

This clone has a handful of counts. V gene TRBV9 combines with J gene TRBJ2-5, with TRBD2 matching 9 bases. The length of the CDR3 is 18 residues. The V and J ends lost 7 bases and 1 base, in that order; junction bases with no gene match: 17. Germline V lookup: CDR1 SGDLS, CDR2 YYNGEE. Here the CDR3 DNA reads TGTGCCAGCCCGACTACCTACCGCAAGACTAGCGGCCAAGAGACCCAGTACTTC. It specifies CASPTTYRKTSGQETQYF.

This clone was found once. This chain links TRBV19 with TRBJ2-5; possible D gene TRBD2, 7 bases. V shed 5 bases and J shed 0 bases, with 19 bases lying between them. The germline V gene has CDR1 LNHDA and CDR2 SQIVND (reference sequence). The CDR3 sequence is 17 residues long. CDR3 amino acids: CASSRSSGGADQETQYF. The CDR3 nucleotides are TGTGCCAGTAGTCGGTCGTCGGGGGGCGCGGACCAAGAGACCCAGTACTTC.

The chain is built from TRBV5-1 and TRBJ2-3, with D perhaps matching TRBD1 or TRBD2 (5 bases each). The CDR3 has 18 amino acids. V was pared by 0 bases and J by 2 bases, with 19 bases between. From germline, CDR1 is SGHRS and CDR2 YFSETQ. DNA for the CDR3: TGCGCCAGCAGCTTGGGCAACCTCGTGGGGGTTAACACAGATACGCAGTATTTT. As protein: CASSLGNLVGVNTDTQYF.

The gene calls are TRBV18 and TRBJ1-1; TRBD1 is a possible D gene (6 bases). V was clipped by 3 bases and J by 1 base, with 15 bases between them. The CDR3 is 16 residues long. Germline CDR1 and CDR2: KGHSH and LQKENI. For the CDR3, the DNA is TGTGCCAGCTCACCCCTGGAGGGGGGGGAGAACACTGAAGCTTTCTTT. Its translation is CASSPLEGGENTEAFF.

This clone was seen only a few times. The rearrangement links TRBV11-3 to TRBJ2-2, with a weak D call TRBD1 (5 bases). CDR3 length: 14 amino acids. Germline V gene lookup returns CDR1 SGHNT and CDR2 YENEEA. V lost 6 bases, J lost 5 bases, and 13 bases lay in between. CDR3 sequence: CASRTVQGTGELFF. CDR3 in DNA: TGTGCCAGCAGAACCGTTCAGGGAACCGGGGAGCTGTTTTTT.

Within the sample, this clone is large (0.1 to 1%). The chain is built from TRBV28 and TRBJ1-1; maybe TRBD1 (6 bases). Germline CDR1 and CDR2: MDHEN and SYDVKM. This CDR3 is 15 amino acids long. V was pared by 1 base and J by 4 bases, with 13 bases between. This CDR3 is CASSLYSNRVTEAFF. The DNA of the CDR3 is TGTGCCAGCAGTTTATACTCTAACAGGGTCACTGAAGCTTTCTTT. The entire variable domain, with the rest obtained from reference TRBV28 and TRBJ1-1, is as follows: DVKVTQSSRYLVKRTGEKVFLECVQDMDHENMFWYRQDPGLGLRLIYFSYDVKMKEKGDIPEGYSVSREKKERFSLILESASTNQTSMYLCASSLYSNRVTEAFFGQGTRLTVV.

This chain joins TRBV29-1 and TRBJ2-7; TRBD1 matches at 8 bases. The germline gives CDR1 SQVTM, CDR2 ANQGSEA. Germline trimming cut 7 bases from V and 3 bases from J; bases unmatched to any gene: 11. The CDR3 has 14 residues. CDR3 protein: CSALSLDRGYEQYF. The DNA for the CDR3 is TGCAGCGCCCTATCCCTTGACAGGGGCTACGAGCAGTACTTC.

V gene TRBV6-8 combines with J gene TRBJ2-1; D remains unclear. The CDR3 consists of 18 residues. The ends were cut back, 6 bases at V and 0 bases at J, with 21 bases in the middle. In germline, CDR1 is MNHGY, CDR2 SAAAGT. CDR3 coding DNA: TGTGCCAGCAGCCCTGCCCCCGGCATCGCGAGCTCCTACAATGAGCAGTTCTTC. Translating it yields CASSPAPGIASSYNEQFF.

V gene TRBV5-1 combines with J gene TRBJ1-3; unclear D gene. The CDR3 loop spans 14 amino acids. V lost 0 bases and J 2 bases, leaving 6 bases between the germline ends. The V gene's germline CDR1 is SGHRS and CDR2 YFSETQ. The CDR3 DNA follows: TGCGCCAGCAGCTTGGAAGGGACTGGAAACACCATATATTTT. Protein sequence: CASSLEGTGNTIYF. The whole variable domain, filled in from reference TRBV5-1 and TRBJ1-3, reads KAGVTQTPRYLIKTRGQQVTLSCSPISGHRSVSWYQQTPGQGLQFLFEYFSETQRNKGNFPGRFSGRQFSNSRSEMNVSTLELGDSALYLCASSLEGTGNTIYFGEGSWLTVV.

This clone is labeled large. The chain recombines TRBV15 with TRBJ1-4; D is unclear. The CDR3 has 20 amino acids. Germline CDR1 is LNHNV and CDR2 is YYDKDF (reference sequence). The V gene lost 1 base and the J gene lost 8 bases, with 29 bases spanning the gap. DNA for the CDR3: TGTGCCACCAGCAGAGGTCCCGACGACCCTCAGGCTCAACTTTTCGAAAAACTGTTTTTT. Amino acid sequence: CATSRGPDDPQAQLFEKLFF.

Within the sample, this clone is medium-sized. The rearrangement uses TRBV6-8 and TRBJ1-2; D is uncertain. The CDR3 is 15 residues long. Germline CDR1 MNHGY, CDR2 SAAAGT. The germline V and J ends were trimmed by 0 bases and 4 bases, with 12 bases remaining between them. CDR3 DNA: TGTGCCAGCAGTTACTCGGGAGACGGCGGCTATGGCTACACCTTC. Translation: CASSYSGDGGYGYTF.

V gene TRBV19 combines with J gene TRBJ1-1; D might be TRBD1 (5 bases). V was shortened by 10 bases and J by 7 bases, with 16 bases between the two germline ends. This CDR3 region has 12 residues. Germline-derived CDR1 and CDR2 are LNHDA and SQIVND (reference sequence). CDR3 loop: CATSPRDREAFF. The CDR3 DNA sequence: TGTGCCACCTCCCCCCGGGACCGTGAAGCTTTCTTT.

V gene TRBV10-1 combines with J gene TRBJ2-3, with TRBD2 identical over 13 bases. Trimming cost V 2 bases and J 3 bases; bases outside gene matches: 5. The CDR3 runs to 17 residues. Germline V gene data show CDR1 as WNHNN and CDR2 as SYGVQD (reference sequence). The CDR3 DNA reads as TGCGCCAGCAGTGAGAAGACTAGCGGGGGGAGAACAGATACGCAGTATTTT. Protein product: CASSEKTSGGRTDTQYF.

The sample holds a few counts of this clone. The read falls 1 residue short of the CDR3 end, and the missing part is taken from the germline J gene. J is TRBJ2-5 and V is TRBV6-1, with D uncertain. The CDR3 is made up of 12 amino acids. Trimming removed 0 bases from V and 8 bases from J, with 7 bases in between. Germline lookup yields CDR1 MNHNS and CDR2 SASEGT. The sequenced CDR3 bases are TGTGCCAGCAGTGAAGCTATGAAAACCCAGTAC. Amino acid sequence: CASSEAMKTQY. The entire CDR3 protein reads CASSEAMKTQYF.

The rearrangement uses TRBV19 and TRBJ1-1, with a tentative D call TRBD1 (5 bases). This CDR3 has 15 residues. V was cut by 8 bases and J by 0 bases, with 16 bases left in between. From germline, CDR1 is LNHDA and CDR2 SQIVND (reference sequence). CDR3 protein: CASQPRQLLNTEAFF. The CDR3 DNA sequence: TGTGCCAGTCAACCCCGACAGCTTTTGAACACTGAAGCTTTCTTT.